This T cell receptor beta chain was captured by sequencing in a study of blood T cell repertoires in COVID-19. Study overall: The samples span acute and convalescent COVID-19 from the United States, Italy and Spain. The analysed material was cDNA or gDNA that came from T cells, B-cell-depleted T cells, or PBMCs.

Using immunoSEQ multiplex PCR, the repertoire was profiled, and TCRdb retains in-frame clones only, with some absent. The sample consists of roughly 80,000 clones, around 77% of them appearing once. The CDR3 sequence is 15 residues long. V was pared by 6 bases and J by 0 bases, with 9 bases of the junction left unmatched. Germline V lookup: CDR1 SQVTM, CDR2 ANQGSEA. Sequences were obtained from peripheral blood. V and J are TRBV29-1 and TRBJ2-3, with 7 bases matching TRBD2. The TCR comes from a man between 65 and 85 years old with active or convalescent COVID-19. The CDR3 DNA is TGCAGCGTAGATCTAGCCGGGAGGAGCACAGATACGCAGTATTTT. Encoded protein: CSVDLAGRSTDTQYF.